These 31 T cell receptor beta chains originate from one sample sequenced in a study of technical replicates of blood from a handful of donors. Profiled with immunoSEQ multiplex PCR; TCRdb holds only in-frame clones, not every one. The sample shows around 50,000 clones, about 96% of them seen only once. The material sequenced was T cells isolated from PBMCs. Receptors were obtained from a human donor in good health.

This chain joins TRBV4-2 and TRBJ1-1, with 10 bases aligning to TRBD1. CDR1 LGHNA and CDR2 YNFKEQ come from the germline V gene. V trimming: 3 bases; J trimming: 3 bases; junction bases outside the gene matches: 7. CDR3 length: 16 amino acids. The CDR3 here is CASSHPFGTGDTEAFF. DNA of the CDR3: TGTGCCAGCAGCCACCCCTTTGGGACAGGGGACACTGAAGCTTTCTTT.

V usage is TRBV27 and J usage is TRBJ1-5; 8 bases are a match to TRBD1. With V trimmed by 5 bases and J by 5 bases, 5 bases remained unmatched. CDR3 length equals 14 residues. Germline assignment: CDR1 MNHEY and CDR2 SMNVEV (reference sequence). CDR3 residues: CASSIDRGHQPQHF. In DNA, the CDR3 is TGTGCCAGCAGTATTGACAGGGGACATCAGCCCCAGCATTTT.

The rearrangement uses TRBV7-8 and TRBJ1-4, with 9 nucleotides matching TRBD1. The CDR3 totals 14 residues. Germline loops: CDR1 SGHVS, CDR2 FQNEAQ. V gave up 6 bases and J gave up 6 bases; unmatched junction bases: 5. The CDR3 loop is CASSLGTGYEKLFF. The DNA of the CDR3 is TGTGCCAGCAGTCTCGGGACAGGGTATGAAAAACTGTTTTTT. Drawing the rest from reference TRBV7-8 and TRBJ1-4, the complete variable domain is GAGVSQSPRYKVAKRGQDVALRCDPISGHVSLFWYQQALGQGPEFLTYFQNEAQLDKSGLPSDRFFAERPEGSVSTLKIQRTQQEDSAVYLCASSLGTGYEKLFFGSGTQLSVL.

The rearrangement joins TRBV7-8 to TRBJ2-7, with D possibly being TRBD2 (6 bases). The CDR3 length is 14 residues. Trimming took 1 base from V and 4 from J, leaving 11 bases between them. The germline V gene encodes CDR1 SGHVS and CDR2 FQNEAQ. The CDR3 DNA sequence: TGTGCCAGCAGCTTAGGTGCGGGGTGGTACGAGCAGTACTTC. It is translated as CASSLGAGWYEQYF.

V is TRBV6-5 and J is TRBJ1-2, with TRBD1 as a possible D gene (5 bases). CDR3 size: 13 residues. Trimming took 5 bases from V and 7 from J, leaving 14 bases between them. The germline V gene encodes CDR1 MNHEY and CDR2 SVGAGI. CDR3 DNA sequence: TGTGCCAGCAGTACCCGGACAAGGGGTGGCTACACCTTC. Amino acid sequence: CASSTRTRGGYTF.

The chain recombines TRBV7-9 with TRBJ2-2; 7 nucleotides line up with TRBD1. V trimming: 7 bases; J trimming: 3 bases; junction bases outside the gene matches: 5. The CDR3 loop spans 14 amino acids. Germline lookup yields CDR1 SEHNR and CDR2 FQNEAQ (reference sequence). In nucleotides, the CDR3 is TGTGCCAGCACTAAAGGGGGCGACACCGGGGAGCTGTTTTTT. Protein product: CASTKGGDTGELFF. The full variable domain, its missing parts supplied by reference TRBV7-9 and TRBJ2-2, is DTGVSQNPRHKITKRGQNVTFRCDPISEHNRLYWYRQTLGQGPEFLTYFQNEAQLEKSRLLSDRFSAERPKGSFSTLEIQRTEQGDSAMYLCASTKGGDTGELFFGEGSRLTVL.

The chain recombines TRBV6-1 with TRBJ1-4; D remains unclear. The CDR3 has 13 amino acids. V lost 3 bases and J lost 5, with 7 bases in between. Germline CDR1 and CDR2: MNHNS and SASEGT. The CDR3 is CASSDSVNEKLFF. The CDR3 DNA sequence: TGTGCCAGCAGTGACAGCGTAAATGAAAAACTGTTTTTT.

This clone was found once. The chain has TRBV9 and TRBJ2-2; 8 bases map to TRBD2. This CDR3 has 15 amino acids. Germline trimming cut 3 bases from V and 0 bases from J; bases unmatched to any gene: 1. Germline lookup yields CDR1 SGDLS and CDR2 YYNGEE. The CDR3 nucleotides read TGTGCCAGCAGCGGCGGGGGGCCGAACACCGGGGAGCTGTTTTTT. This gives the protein CASSGGGPNTGELFF.

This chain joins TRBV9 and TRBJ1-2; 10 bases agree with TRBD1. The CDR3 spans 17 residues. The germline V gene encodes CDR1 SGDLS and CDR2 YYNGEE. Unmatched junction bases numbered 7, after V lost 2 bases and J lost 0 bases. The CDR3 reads CASSVDRGLGANYGYTF. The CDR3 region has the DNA TGTGCCAGCAGCGTTGACAGGGGGCTCGGAGCTAACTATGGCTACACCTTC.

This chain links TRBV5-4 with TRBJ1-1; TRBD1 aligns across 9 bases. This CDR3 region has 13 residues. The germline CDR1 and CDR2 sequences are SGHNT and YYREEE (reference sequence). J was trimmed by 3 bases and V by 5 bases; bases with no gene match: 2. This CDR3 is CASRWDRDTEAFF. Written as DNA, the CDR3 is TGTGCCAGCAGATGGGACAGGGACACTGAAGCTTTCTTT.

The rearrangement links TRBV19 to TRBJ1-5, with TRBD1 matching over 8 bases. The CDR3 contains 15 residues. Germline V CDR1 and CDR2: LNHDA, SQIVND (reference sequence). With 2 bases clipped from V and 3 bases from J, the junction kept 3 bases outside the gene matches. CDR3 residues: CASSIMGQANQPQHF. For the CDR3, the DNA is TGTGCCAGTAGTATAATGGGACAGGCCAATCAGCCCCAGCATTTT.

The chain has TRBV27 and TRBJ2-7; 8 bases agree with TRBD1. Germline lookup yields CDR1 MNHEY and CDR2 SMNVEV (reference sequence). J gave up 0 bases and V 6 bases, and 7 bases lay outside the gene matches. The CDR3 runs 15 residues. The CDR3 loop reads CASRIRTGSSYEQYF. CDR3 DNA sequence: TGTGCCAGCAGGATAAGGACAGGGAGCTCCTACGAGCAGTACTTC.

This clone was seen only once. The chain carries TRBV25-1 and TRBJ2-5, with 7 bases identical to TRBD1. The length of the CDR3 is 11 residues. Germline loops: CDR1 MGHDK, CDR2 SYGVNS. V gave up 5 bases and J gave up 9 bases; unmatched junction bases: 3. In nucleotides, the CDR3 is TGTGCCAGCAGTAATCAGGGGGCCCAGTACTTC. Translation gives CASSNQGAQYF.

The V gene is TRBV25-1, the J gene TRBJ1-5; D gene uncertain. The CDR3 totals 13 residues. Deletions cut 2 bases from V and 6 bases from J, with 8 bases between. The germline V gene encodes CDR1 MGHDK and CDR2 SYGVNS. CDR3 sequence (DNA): TGTGCCAGCAGTGAACGGGGATCTCAGCCCCAGCATTTT. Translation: CASSERGSQPQHF.

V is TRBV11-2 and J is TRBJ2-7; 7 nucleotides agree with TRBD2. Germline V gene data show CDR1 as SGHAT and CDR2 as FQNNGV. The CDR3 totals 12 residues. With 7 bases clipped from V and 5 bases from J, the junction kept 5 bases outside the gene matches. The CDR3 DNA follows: TGTGCCAGCACGAACAGCGGGAACGAGCAGTACTTC. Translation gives CASTNSGNEQYF.

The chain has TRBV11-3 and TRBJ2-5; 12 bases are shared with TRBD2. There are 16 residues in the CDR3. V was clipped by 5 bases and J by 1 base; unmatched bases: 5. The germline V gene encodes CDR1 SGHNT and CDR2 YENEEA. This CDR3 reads CASSPRLAGAQETQYF. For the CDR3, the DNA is TGTGCCAGCAGCCCTCGACTAGCGGGAGCCCAAGAGACCCAGTACTTC.

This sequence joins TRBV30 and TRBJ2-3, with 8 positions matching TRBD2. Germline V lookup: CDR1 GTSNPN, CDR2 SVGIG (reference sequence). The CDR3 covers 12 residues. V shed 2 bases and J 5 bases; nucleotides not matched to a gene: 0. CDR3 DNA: TGTGCCTGGAGTAGCGGGGGAGATACGCAGTATTTT. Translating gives CAWSSGGDTQYF.

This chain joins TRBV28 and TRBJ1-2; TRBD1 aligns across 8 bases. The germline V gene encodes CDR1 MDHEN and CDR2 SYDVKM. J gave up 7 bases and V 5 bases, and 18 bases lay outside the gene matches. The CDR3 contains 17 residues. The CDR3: CASSLQGGDPKVLGYTF. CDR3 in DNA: TGTGCCAGCAGTCTACAGGGGGGAGACCCAAAAGTGCTTGGCTACACCTTC.

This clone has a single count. CDR3 in DNA: TGCGCCAGCGGACTGCAATACAATGAGCAGTTCTTC. Encoded protein: CASGLQYNEQFF. The chain employs TRBV5-1 and TRBJ2-1; maybe TRBD2 (5 bases). This CDR3 contains 12 residues. Trimming cost V 7 bases and J 4 bases, with 9 bases left between them. Germline V gene lookup returns CDR1 SGHRS and CDR2 YFSETQ.

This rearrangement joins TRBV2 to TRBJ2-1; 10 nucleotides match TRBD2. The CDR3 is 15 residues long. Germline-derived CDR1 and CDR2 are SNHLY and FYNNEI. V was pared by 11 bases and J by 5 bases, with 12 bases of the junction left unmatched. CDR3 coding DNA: TGTGCCCGGTCACCTAGCGGGAGAAATCACAATGAGCAGTTCTTC. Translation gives CARSPSGRNHNEQFF.

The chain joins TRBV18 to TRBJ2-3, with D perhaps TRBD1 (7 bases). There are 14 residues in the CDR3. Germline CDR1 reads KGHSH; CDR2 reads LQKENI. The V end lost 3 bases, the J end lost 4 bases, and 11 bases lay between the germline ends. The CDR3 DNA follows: TGTGCCAGCTCACCCCTCAGGGGGGCAGATACGCAGTATTTT. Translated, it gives CASSPLRGADTQYF.

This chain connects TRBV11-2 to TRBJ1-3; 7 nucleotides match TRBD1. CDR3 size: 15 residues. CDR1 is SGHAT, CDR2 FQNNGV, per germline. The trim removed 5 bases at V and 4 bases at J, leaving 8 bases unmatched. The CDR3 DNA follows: TGTGCCAGCAGCCAGGCAGGGACAGCCGGAAACACCATATATTTT. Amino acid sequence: CASSQAGTAGNTIYF.

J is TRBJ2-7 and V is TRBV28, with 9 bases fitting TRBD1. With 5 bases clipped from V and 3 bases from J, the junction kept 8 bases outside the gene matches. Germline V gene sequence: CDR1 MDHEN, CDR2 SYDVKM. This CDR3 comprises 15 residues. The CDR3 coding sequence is TGTGCCAGCAGTGCACTCGGGACAGGGATCTACGAGCAGTACTTC. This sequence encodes CASSALGTGIYEQYF.

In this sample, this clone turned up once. The CDR3 sequence is CASSEGRREQYF. The DNA for the CDR3 is TGTGCCAGCAGTGAGGGGAGGAGGGAGCAGTACTTC. The chain couples TRBV11-2 to TRBJ2-7, with D possibly TRBD2 on 6 matching bases. Germline CDR1 SGHAT, CDR2 FQNNGV. This CDR3 is built from 12 residues. With 6 bases removed from V and 7 bases from J, the gap between germline ends came to 13 bases.

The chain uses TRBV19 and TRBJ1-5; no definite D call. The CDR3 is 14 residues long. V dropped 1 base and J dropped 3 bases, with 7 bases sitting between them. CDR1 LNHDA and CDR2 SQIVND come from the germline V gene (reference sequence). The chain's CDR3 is CASSIGVFNQPQHF. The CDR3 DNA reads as TGTGCCAGTAGTATAGGAGTTTTCAATCAGCCCCAGCATTTT.

For the CDR3, the DNA is TGTGCCAGCAGCTTAGCATCAGGGGACCATGGCTACACCTTC. This sequence encodes CASSLASGDHGYTF. The chain is built from TRBV7-2 and TRBJ1-2; a possible D gene is TRBD1 (6 bases). Germline CDR1 SGHTA, CDR2 FQGNSA. V lost 0 bases, J lost 6 bases, and 11 bases lay in between. The length of the CDR3 is 14 residues.

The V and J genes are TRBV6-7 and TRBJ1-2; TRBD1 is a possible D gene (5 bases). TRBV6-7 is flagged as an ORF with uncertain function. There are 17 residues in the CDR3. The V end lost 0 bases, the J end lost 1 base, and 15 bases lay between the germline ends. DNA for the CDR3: TGTGCCAGCAGTTACTCGAATCGTCAGGGAGGTAACTATGGCTACACCTTC. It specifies CASSYSNRQGGNYGYTF.

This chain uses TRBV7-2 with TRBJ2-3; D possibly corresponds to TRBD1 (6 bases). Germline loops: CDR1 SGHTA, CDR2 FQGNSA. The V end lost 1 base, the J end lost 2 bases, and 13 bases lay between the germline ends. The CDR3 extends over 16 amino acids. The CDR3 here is CASSLDRVTFTDTQYF. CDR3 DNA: TGTGCCAGCAGCTTAGACAGGGTTACTTTCACAGATACGCAGTATTTT.

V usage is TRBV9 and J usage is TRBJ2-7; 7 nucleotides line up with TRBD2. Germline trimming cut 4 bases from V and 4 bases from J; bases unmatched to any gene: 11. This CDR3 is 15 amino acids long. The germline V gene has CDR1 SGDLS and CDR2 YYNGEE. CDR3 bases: TGTGCCAGCAGCCCTAACTCGGGGGGAGGTTACGAGCAGTACTTC. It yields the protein CASSPNSGGGYEQYF.

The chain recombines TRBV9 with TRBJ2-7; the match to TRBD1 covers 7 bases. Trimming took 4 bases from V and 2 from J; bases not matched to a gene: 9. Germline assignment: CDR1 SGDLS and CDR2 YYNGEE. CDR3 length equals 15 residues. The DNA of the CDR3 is TGTGCCAGCAGCCCTCGAAGGACAGGTGCCTACGAGCAGTACTTC. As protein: CASSPRRTGAYEQYF.

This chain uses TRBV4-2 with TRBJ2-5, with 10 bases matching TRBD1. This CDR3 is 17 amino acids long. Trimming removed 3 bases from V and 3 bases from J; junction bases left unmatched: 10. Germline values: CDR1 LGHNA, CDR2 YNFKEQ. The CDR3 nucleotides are TGTGCCAGCAGCCAGGAAAGTTGGGGGACAGGGGAAGAGACCCAGTACTTC. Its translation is CASSQESWGTGEETQYF.